These 32 T cell receptor beta chains came from one sample sequenced in a study of cytomegalovirus exposure and HLA in healthy donors. Primers for the PCR totalled 60 Vbeta and 13 Jbeta. Assay: immunoSEQ multiplex PCR; the TCRdb copy retains only in-frame clones and omits some. The data contain about 160,000 clones, about 79% of them singletons. The sample comprised PBMCs. Receptors were obtained from a man aged 50 or older in good health and CMV-seropositive.

J is TRBJ2-5 and V is TRBV5-1, with D maybe TRBD1 (6 bases). The CDR3 is 15 amino acids. V was cut by 3 bases and J by 1 base, with 13 bases left in between. CDR1 is SGHRS and CDR2 is YFSETQ in the germline V gene. CDR3 loop: CASSSSQGIQETQYF. The CDR3 DNA reads as TGCGCCAGCAGCTCAAGCCAGGGGATCCAAGAGACCCAGTACTTC.

This chain links TRBV6-1 with TRBJ1-5; 8 bases are shared with TRBD1. The CDR3 loop spans 15 amino acids. With 3 bases clipped from V and 6 bases from J, the junction kept 7 bases outside the gene matches. Germline V lookup: CDR1 MNHNS, CDR2 SASEGT. The CDR3 here is CASSDSRGRGQPQHF. CDR3 DNA sequence: TGTGCCAGCAGTGATAGCAGGGGGCGAGGTCAGCCCCAGCATTTT.

The chain has TRBV6-5 and TRBJ1-1, with TRBD1 identical over 7 bases. Germline-derived CDR1 and CDR2 are MNHEY and SVGAGI. This CDR3 has 13 residues. The trim removed 4 bases at V and 8 bases at J, leaving 7 bases unmatched. In nucleotides, the CDR3 is TGTGCCAGCAGTTTAGGGACAGCCGGAGAAGCTTTCTTT. Translating gives CASSLGTAGEAFF.

The chain couples TRBV9 to TRBJ2-3; D is uncertain. Trimming stripped 2 bases from V and 6 bases from J, with 10 bases between. Germline-derived CDR1 and CDR2 are SGDLS and YYNGEE. The CDR3 extends over 13 amino acids. The CDR3 DNA reads as TGTGCCAGCAGCGTGGGCAATCTTGATACGCAGTATTTT. It yields the protein CASSVGNLDTQYF.

This chain connects TRBV15 to TRBJ2-3; 9 nucleotides match TRBD2. V shed 7 bases and J 5 bases; nucleotides not matched to a gene: 7. The CDR3 contains 14 residues. CDR1 and CDR2 (germline): LNHNV, YYDKDF (reference sequence). The CDR3 reads CATTTGLALDTQYF. The DNA of the CDR3 is TGTGCCACCACTACCGGACTAGCGCTAGATACGCAGTATTTT.

This chain uses TRBV11-3 with TRBJ2-2; TRBD2 matches at 14 bases. Trimming at V came to 7 bases and at J to 2 bases, leaving 15 bases not matched to a gene. Germline lookup yields CDR1 SGHNT and CDR2 YENEEA. The CDR3 extends over 20 amino acids. CDR3 protein: CASTSRPGLAGVGNTGELFF. The CDR3 DNA is TGTGCCAGCACCTCCCGCCCGGGACTAGCGGGAGTCGGCAACACCGGGGAGCTGTTTTTT.

In DNA, the CDR3 is TGTGCCAGCAGTCTAGCGGGTTTCTCCTACGAGCAGTACTTC. Translation: CASSLAGFSYEQYF. J is TRBJ2-7 and V is TRBV11-2, with 8 bases fitting TRBD2. Germline CDR1 and CDR2: SGHAT and FQNNGV. V gave up 6 bases and J gave up 0 bases; unmatched junction bases: 4. The CDR3 spans 14 residues.

This clone was recorded once. This rearrangement joins TRBV19 to TRBJ2-2; 8 positions agree with TRBD2. Germline CDR1 reads LNHDA; CDR2 reads SQIVND (reference sequence). This CDR3 has 15 amino acids. Germline trimming cut 10 bases from V and 7 bases from J; bases unmatched to any gene: 14. As DNA, the CDR3 is TGTGCCACCACCGGGGGGGCCGCAACCCTCGGGGAGCTGTTTTTT. This sequence encodes CATTGGAATLGELFF. The full variable domain, its missing parts supplied by reference TRBV19 and TRBJ2-2, is DGGITQSPKYLFRKEGQNVTLSCEQNLNHDAMYWYRQDPGQGLRLIYYSQIVNDFQKGDIAEGYSVSREKKESFPLTVTSAQKNPTAFYLCATTGGAATLGELFFGEGSRLTVL.

The chain recombines TRBV30 with TRBJ1-5; D remains ambiguous. Trimming removed 0 bases at V and 1 base at J, with 10 bases between. Per germline, CDR1 GTSNPN and CDR2 SVGIG (reference sequence). CDR3 size: 15 residues. In DNA, the CDR3 is TGTGCCTGGAGTGTACACTCAGGAAGCAATCAGCCCCAGCATTTT. It is translated as CAWSVHSGSNQPQHF.

The chain uses TRBV21-1 and TRBJ2-1; the table names TRBD2, a call not compared with the DNA. TRBV21-1 is a pseudogene segment. CDR3 length: 17 amino acids. CDR3 coding DNA: TGTGCCAGCAGCAAAGCCGTAGCGGGGAGACCGGGAAATGAGCAGTTCTTC. It codes for CASSKAVAGRPGNEQFF.

The chain couples TRBV6-5 to TRBJ2-1; D may be TRBD2 (7 bases). This CDR3 is 16 amino acids long. The V gene's germline CDR1 is MNHEY and CDR2 SVGAGI. Trimming pared 2 bases from V and 5 bases from J, leaving 16 bases between. The CDR3 loop reads CASSYGGARGDNEQFF. The CDR3 DNA reads as TGTGCCAGCAGTTACGGGGGGGCGCGTGGCGACAATGAGCAGTTCTTC.

The rearrangement links TRBV6-1 to TRBJ2-1, with a possible D match to TRBD2 (6 bases). The CDR3 contains 15 residues. Trimming took 2 bases from V and 9 from J, leaving 17 bases between them. Germline V gene data show CDR1 as MNHNS and CDR2 as SASEGT. The CDR3 loop reads CASSESGGQFSEQFF. CDR3 nucleotides: TGTGCCAGCAGTGAATCTGGAGGGCAGTTTTCTGAGCAGTTCTTC.

The gene calls are TRBV27 and TRBJ2-3; 13 positions agree with TRBD2. V shed 6 bases, J shed 6 bases, and the junction held 3 bases outside the gene matches. Germline V gene lookup returns CDR1 MNHEY and CDR2 SMNVEV (reference sequence). This CDR3 is built from 14 residues. The CDR3 reads CASRLAGGWDTQYF. CDR3 in DNA: TGTGCCAGCAGACTAGCGGGAGGGTGGGATACGCAGTATTTT.

The chain combines TRBV15 with TRBJ2-4, with 8 positions matching TRBD1. V gave up 4 bases and J gave up 2 bases; unmatched junction bases: 7. Germline CDR1 reads LNHNV; CDR2 reads YYDKDF (reference sequence). The CDR3 sequence is 16 residues long. CDR3 loop: CATSTRTGITKNIQYF. The CDR3 DNA reads as TGTGCCACCAGCACACGGACAGGGATCACCAAAAACATTCAGTACTTC.

This clone was observed a handful of times. V is TRBV6-1 and J is TRBJ1-3, with D possibly TRBD1 on 5 matching bases. The V gene's germline CDR1 is MNHNS and CDR2 SASEGT. Trimming left V 0 bases short and J 4 bases short, with 16 bases between. CDR3 length equals 17 residues. The CDR3 loop reads CASSEALKGNSGNTIYF. DNA for the CDR3: TGTGCCAGCAGTGAAGCGCTCAAGGGGAACTCCGGAAACACCATATATTTT.

The V call is TRBV10-1, the J call TRBJ2-7, with TRBD1 identical over 7 bases. Germline V CDR1 and CDR2: WNHNN, SYGVQD (reference sequence). The CDR3 consists of 13 residues. V lost 2 bases, J lost 4 bases, and 2 bases stayed unmatched. CDR3 region: CASSENRGYEQYF. The CDR3 DNA reads TGCGCCAGCAGTGAGAACAGGGGTTACGAGCAGTACTTC.

The genes are TRBV11-2 and TRBJ1-4, with TRBD1 as a possible D gene (6 bases). Germline loops: CDR1 SGHAT, CDR2 FQNNGV. The CDR3 has 15 residues. V was cut by 5 bases and J by 7 bases, with 17 bases left in between. The CDR3 nucleotides are TGTGCCAGCAGCCCAGGGGAACAGGGACGTGAAAAACTGTTTTTT. It codes for CASSPGEQGREKLFF.

This rearrangement joins TRBV5-1 to TRBJ2-7; 10 bases are shared with TRBD1. The CDR3 sequence is 15 residues long. J gave up 5 bases and V 2 bases, and 7 bases lay outside the gene matches. CDR1 is SGHRS and CDR2 is YFSETQ in the germline V gene. The CDR3 DNA reads as TGCGCCAGCAGCTTTCGGGGACAGGGGACGGACGAGCAGTACTTC. Translating it yields CASSFRGQGTDEQYF.

Comment on this clone: The same CDR3 arises from other DNA sequences in this sample as well. This rearrangement joins TRBV10-1 to TRBJ1-1; a possible D gene is TRBD1 (5 bases). CDR3 length: 14 amino acids. Deletions cut 2 bases from V and 0 bases from J, with 7 bases between. Germline loops: CDR1 WNHNN, CDR2 SYGVQD (reference sequence). The CDR3 reads CASSEGGMNTEAFF. The CDR3 coding sequence is TGCGCCAGCAGTGAGGGGGGGATGAACACTGAAGCTTTCTTT.

The CDR3 coding sequence is TGTGCCAGCAGGTCCACCCAGGCGTTAGCGGGAGGAACCGGGGAGCTGTTTTTT. Its translation: CASRSTQALAGGTGELFF. The chain carries TRBV11-3 and TRBJ2-2, with 10 bases fitting TRBD2. V shed 6 bases, J shed 5 bases, and the junction held 15 bases outside the gene matches. CDR1 is SGHNT and CDR2 is YENEEA in the germline V gene. This CDR3 region has 18 residues.

This clone has just one count. This chain connects TRBV19 to TRBJ1-6; D not certain. Deletions cut 0 bases from V and 0 bases from J, with 3 bases between. The CDR3 contains 15 residues. Germline loops: CDR1 LNHDA, CDR2 SQIVND (reference sequence). CDR3 nucleotide sequence: TGTGCCAGTAGTATAGACAGCTCCTATAATTCACCCCTCCACTTT. Its protein product is CASSIDSSYNSPLHF.

The chain combines TRBV13 with TRBJ2-2, with TRBD1 matching over 9 bases. The CDR3 totals 16 residues. After removal of 5 bases from V and 6 bases from J, the junction contained 10 bases not matched to a gene. Germline-derived CDR1 and CDR2 are PRHDT and FYEKMQ (reference sequence). The CDR3 nucleotides read TGTGCCAGCAGCCTTGGGACAGGGATTGTAGCCGGGGAGCTGTTTTTT. Protein sequence: CASSLGTGIVAGELFF.

The V call is TRBV9, the J call TRBJ2-2, with TRBD2 matching 12 bases. Germline V CDR1 and CDR2: SGDLS, YYNGEE. This CDR3 is 15 amino acids long. Trimming at V came to 3 bases and at J to 7 bases, leaving 4 bases not matched to a gene. Here the CDR3 reads CASSGTSGTGGELFF. In nucleotides, the CDR3 is TGTGCCAGCAGCGGGACTAGCGGGACTGGCGGGGAGCTGTTTTTT.

This clone turned up a few times. The J gene is TRBJ2-3, the V gene TRBV2; TRBD2 aligns across 11 bases. V shed 2 bases, J shed 5 bases, and the junction held 6 bases outside the gene matches. The CDR3 has 16 residues. Per germline, CDR1 SNHLY and CDR2 FYNNEI. CDR3 nucleotides: TGTGCCAGCAGTGAAATAACTAGCGGGAGAGGAGATACGCAGTATTTT. As protein: CASSEITSGRGDTQYF.

The rearrangement joins TRBV29-1 to TRBJ2-1; D perhaps matches TRBD1 (6 bases). V lost 1 base and J lost 0, with 13 bases in between. Germline CDR1 is SQVTM and CDR2 is ANQGSEA. CDR3 length: 16 residues. The DNA for the CDR3 is TGCAGCGTTGAAGGAACGCCAGGGGTCTCCTACAATGAGCAGTTCTTC. It codes for CSVEGTPGVSYNEQFF.

The J gene is TRBJ2-2, the V gene TRBV6-5; no clear D. Trimming removed 10 bases from V and 5 bases from J, with 8 bases in between. Per the germline V gene, CDR1 is MNHEY and CDR2 is SVGAGI. The CDR3 has 11 amino acids. Here the CDR3 reads CATMETGELFF. CDR3 sequence (DNA): TGTGCCACCATGGAGACCGGGGAGCTGTTTTTT.

This clone was counted a few times. The chain combines TRBV6-6 with TRBJ1-1; TRBD1 aligns across 7 bases. CDR1 and CDR2 from the germline V gene are MNHNY and SVGAGI (reference sequence). V gave up 6 bases and J gave up 1 base; unmatched junction bases: 11. The CDR3 totals 16 residues. The CDR3 region has the DNA TGTGCCAGCAGCCGGACAGGAGCGTTGGGGAACACTGAAGCTTTCTTT. Translated: CASSRTGALGNTEAFF.

This chain uses TRBV7-8 with TRBJ2-3, with D possibly matching TRBD2 (5 bases). Trimming cost V 1 base and J 1 base, with 9 bases left between them. This CDR3 region has 15 residues. Germline V lookup: CDR1 SGHVS, CDR2 FQNEAQ. The CDR3 reads CASSLGGGRTDTQYF. In DNA form, the CDR3 reads TGTGCCAGCAGCTTAGGTGGCGGGCGCACAGATACGCAGTATTTT.

The chain is built from TRBV5-1 and TRBJ2-1; TRBD2 aligns across 14 bases. The CDR3 loop spans 16 amino acids. V lost 4 bases, J lost 7 bases, and 7 bases stayed unmatched. CDR1 SGHRS and CDR2 YFSETQ come from the germline V gene. The chain's CDR3 is CASSRDGTSGRNEQFF. CDR3 nucleotide sequence: TGCGCCAGCAGCCGGGATGGGACTAGCGGGAGAAATGAGCAGTTCTTC.

The V gene is TRBV5-1, the J gene TRBJ1-5, with 9 bases lining up with TRBD1. Germline CDR1 SGHRS, CDR2 YFSETQ. The CDR3 length is 15 residues. The J segment lost 3 bases and the V segment lost 2 bases, leaving 3 bases of the junction unmatched. The CDR3 loop reads CASSLTGGLNQPQHF. The DNA for the CDR3 is TGCGCCAGCAGCTTAACAGGGGGCCTCAATCAGCCCCAGCATTTT.

This rearrangement joins TRBV2 to TRBJ1-1, with a possible D match to TRBD1 (6 bases). Germline lookup yields CDR1 SNHLY and CDR2 FYNNEI. The CDR3 has 17 amino acids. Trimming stripped 2 bases from V and 2 bases from J, with 18 bases between. The CDR3 sequence is CASSERGRGQANTEAFF. CDR3 DNA sequence: TGTGCCAGCAGTGAAAGGGGGAGGGGTCAAGCTAACACTGAAGCTTTCTTT.

The V call is TRBV5-8, the J call TRBJ2-7; D perhaps matches TRBD2 (6 bases). The germline CDR1 and CDR2 sequences are SGHTS and YDEGEE. Trimming took off 3 bases at V and 6 bases at J, with 10 bases between the two ends. This CDR3 is built from 12 residues. The CDR3 region has the DNA TGTGCCAGCAGCTCGGAGGGGATCGAGCAGTACTTC. It specifies CASSSEGIEQYF.